The next 32 T cell receptor beta chains were all read from a single sample in a study of T cell repertoires in cytomegalovirus infection. TCRdb re-called the reads through MiXCR, storing one row per CDR3 protein. Of nearly 700,000 distinct CDR3 sequences detected, approximately 33% appear once; the ten largest clones hold about 18%. These receptors have no identified antigens. Sequencing was performed on cultured PBMCs, taken from culture after CMV antigen stimulation. The origin of the receptors is a human donor in good health (CMV status not recorded). Some clones in this sample may be carry-over from other donors' samples.

The rearrangement uses TRBV6-2 or TRBV6-3 and TRBJ1-1, with TRBD1 as a possible D gene (5 bases). This CDR3 contains 14 residues. V shed 7 bases and J shed 4 bases, with 16 bases lying between them. Germline values: CDR1 MNHEY, CDR2 SVGEGT. The CDR3 DNA reads TGTGCCAGCATTCATGGGCGGAGGGGCACTGAAGCTTTCTTT. It codes for CASIHGRRGTEAFF.

This clonotype was found a few times. The chain uses TRBV5-4 and TRBJ2-3; TRBD2 agrees at 12 bases. V lost 5 bases, J lost 6 bases, and 7 bases stayed unmatched. The germline V gene encodes CDR1 SGHNT and CDR2 YYREEE (reference sequence). There are 15 residues in the CDR3. The CDR3 here is CASRPGTSGFDTQYF. The DNA for the CDR3 is TGTGCCAGCAGACCTGGGACTAGCGGGTTTGATACGCAGTATTTT.

The chain uses TRBV6-2 or TRBV6-3 and TRBJ2-3; 9 bases line up with TRBD2. V dropped 5 bases and J dropped 5; count of bases not matched to a gene: 11. The germline V gene has CDR1 MNHEY and CDR2 SVGEGT. The CDR3 spans 16 residues. CDR3: CASSGRLAGTRDTQYF. For the CDR3, the DNA is TGTGCCAGCAGTGGGAGGCTAGCGGGGACGAGAGATACGCAGTATTTT.

The chain couples TRBV4-1 to TRBJ1-2; D is unclear. Germline lookup yields CDR1 MGHRA and CDR2 YSYEKL. The V and J ends lost 1 base and 7 bases respectively, with 13 bases between them. The CDR3 loop spans 14 amino acids. The CDR3 DNA sequence: TGCGCCAGCAGCCAAGCGGGTGGGGTCAGTGGCTACACCTTC. Protein product: CASSQAGGVSGYTF.

The V and J genes are TRBV28 and TRBJ1-4; 7 bases agree with TRBD1. Germline V lookup: CDR1 MDHEN, CDR2 SYDVKM. The CDR3 spans 14 residues. Trimming at V came to 8 bases and at J to 5 bases, leaving 8 bases not matched to a gene. This CDR3 is CASGEGGGNEKLFF. The DNA for the CDR3 is TGTGCCAGCGGAGAAGGAGGGGGCAATGAAAAACTGTTTTTT.

The chain couples TRBV7-6 to TRBJ2-1; TRBD1 matches 8 bases. CDR1 and CDR2 (germline): SGHVS, FNYEAQ. The CDR3 is made up of 13 amino acids. The V segment lost 5 bases and the J segment 8 bases; nucleotides outside the gene matches: 5. The CDR3 here is CASSPGTGHEQFF. The DNA for the CDR3 is TGTGCCAGCAGCCCGGGGACAGGTCATGAGCAGTTCTTC. Full variable domain (missing parts from reference TRBV7-6 and TRBJ2-1): GAGVSQSPRYKVTKRGQDVALRCDPISGHVSLYWYRQALGQGPEFLTYFNYEAQQDKSGLPNDRFSAERPEGSISTLTIQRTEQRDSAMYRCASSPGTGHEQFFGPGTRLTVL.

This clonotype was counted a few times. The rearrangement joins TRBV7-8 to TRBJ1-3; no clear D gene. Germline CDR1 reads SGHVS; CDR2 reads FQNEAQ. This CDR3 has 14 residues. Trimming cost V 8 bases and J 2 bases, with 13 bases left between them. CDR3 protein: CASGSGGTGNTIYF. The CDR3 DNA reads TGTGCCAGCGGATCTGGTGGTACTGGAAACACCATATATTTT.

The V gene is TRBV5-5, the J gene TRBJ1-1, with D uncertain. Deletions cut 6 bases from V and 1 base from J, with 10 bases between. This CDR3 is built from 13 residues. CDR1 SGHKS and CDR2 YYEKEE come from the germline V gene (reference sequence). The CDR3 here is CASNVGQNTEAFF. CDR3 nucleotides: TGTGCCAGCAACGTCGGGCAGAACACTGAAGCTTTCTTT.

In its sample, this clonotype was seen many times. The chain employs TRBV7-2 and TRBJ2-7; D could derive from TRBD1 or TRBD2 (5 bases each). There are 16 residues in the CDR3. Germline CDR1 is SGHTA and CDR2 is FQGNSA. Trimming took 7 bases from V and 3 from J, leaving 22 bases between them. CDR3 nucleotide sequence: TGTGCCAGCACCCTGAACGGGGCAGGGATTGACTACGAGCAGTACTTC. Protein product: CASTLNGAGIDYEQYF.

In this sample, this clonotype turned up many times. The rearrangement joins TRBV7-8 to TRBJ2-6, with unresolved D. With 3 bases removed from V and 0 bases from J, the gap between germline ends came to 3 bases. Germline V gene lookup returns CDR1 SGHVS and CDR2 FQNEAQ. The CDR3 has 14 residues. The CDR3 loop is CASSFVSGANVLTF. Written as DNA, the CDR3 is TGTGCCAGCAGCTTCGTCTCTGGGGCCAACGTCCTGACTTTC.

The chain links TRBV28 to TRBJ2-3, with unresolved D. V lost 6 bases, J lost 2 bases, and 12 bases lay in between. Germline CDR1 reads MDHEN; CDR2 reads SYDVKM. CDR3 length equals 14 residues. The CDR3 sequence: CASSPATNTDTQYF. As DNA, the CDR3 is TGTGCCAGCAGCCCCGCGACCAACACAGATACGCAGTATTTT.

In this sample, this clonotype turned up a few times. This rearrangement joins TRBV4-1 to TRBJ2-3; no reliable D call. The V end was cut by 1 base, the J end by 9 bases, with 14 bases between. CDR1 and CDR2 (germline): MGHRA, YSYEKL. The CDR3 spans 14 residues. The CDR3 loop is CASSQAPSGPTQYF. The CDR3, as DNA: TGCGCCAGCAGCCAAGCGCCCTCGGGTCCAACGCAGTATTTT.

This clonotype was seen at least ten times. The chain links TRBV7-8 to TRBJ2-3; 12 nucleotides align to TRBD2. From germline, CDR1 is SGHVS and CDR2 FQNEAQ. This CDR3 comprises 14 residues. V trimming: 10 bases; J trimming: 6 bases; junction bases outside the gene matches: 8. CDR3 coding DNA: TGTGCCATAGGACTAGCGGGACGCAAGGATACGCAGTATTTT. Residues: CAIGLAGRKDTQYF.

This chain uses TRBV3-1 with TRBJ2-5; the match to TRBD2 covers 8 bases. Per the germline V gene, CDR1 is LGHDT and CDR2 is YNNKEL (reference sequence). Trimming removed 7 bases from V and 1 base from J; junction bases left unmatched: 8. This CDR3 contains 15 residues. CDR3 residues: CASMSALAGQETQYF. In DNA form, the CDR3 reads TGTGCCAGCATGTCGGCTCTAGCGGGCCAAGAGACCCAGTACTTC.

The rearrangement links TRBV12-3 or TRBV12-4 to TRBJ2-1, with TRBD2 identical over 9 bases. V shed 6 bases and J 8 bases; nucleotides not matched to a gene: 14. The CDR3 spans 16 residues. CDR3 DNA: TGTGCCAGCAGAAACCGCGGGACTAGCATTCGCTATGAGCAGTTCTTC. It yields the protein CASRNRGTSIRYEQFF.

A few counts support this clonotype. The V gene is TRBV20-1, the J gene TRBJ1-2, with D uncertain. CDR1 and CDR2 from the germline V gene are DFQATT and SNEGSKA (reference sequence). V was pared by 2 bases and J by 8 bases, with 9 bases between. The CDR3 totals 11 residues. The CDR3 is CSARSGEGYTF. Written as DNA, the CDR3 is TGCAGTGCTAGATCTGGAGAGGGCTACACCTTC.

The rearrangement links TRBV6-5 to TRBJ1-2; TRBD1 is a possible D gene (6 bases). V gave up 0 bases and J gave up 6 bases, with 11 bases separating them. Germline CDR1 reads MNHEY; CDR2 reads SVGAGI. This CDR3 region has 14 residues. CDR3 amino acids: CASSYSMGGHGYTF. The CDR3 DNA follows: TGTGCCAGCAGTTACTCGATGGGGGGGCATGGCTACACCTTC.

This clonotype came up a few times. The rearrangement links TRBV4-1 to TRBJ2-5; TRBD2 matches at 8 bases. Germline V gives CDR1 MGHRA, CDR2 YSYEKL. CDR3 length: 15 amino acids. J lost 0 bases, V lost 8 bases, and 8 bases had no gene match. The CDR3 is CASSKSGGDQETQYF. In nucleotides, the CDR3 is TGCGCCAGCTCAAAAAGCGGGGGCGACCAAGAGACCCAGTACTTC.

J is TRBJ2-2 and V is TRBV5-4; 8 nucleotides agree with TRBD2. V shed 1 base and J 4 bases; nucleotides not matched to a gene: 3. The CDR3 has 15 amino acids. Germline V gene lookup returns CDR1 SGHNT and CDR2 YYREEE (reference sequence). CDR3 amino acids: CASSLSGSPTGELFF. The CDR3 region has the DNA TGTGCCAGCAGCTTGAGCGGGAGTCCCACCGGGGAGCTGTTTTTT.

This clonotype has at least ten counts. This chain uses TRBV7-8 with TRBJ1-3; 7 bases align to TRBD1. The CDR3 runs to 16 residues. Losses at the gene ends were 5 bases for V and 4 bases for J; bases not matched to a gene: 11. Germline V lookup: CDR1 SGHVS, CDR2 FQNEAQ. Written as DNA, the CDR3 is TGTGCCAGCAGCCCCCGGGACAGTCAAACGGGAAACACCATATATTTT. Protein product: CASSPRDSQTGNTIYF.

This clonotype was counted between two and nine times. This chain uses TRBV7-9 with TRBJ2-1; D unresolved. Germline CDR1 is SEHNR and CDR2 is FQNEAQ (reference sequence). This CDR3 has 13 amino acids. The ends were cut back, 5 bases at V and 8 bases at J, with 13 bases in the middle. CDR3 residues: CASSTEQGYEQFF. Here the CDR3 DNA reads TGTGCCAGCAGCACGGAACAAGGGTATGAGCAGTTCTTC.

In this sample, this clonotype turned up a few times. The V call is TRBV6-5, the J call TRBJ1-4; the D is unclear. Germline V gene data show CDR1 as MNHEY and CDR2 as SVGAGI. V gave up 6 bases and J gave up 3 bases, with 11 bases separating them. The CDR3 contains 14 residues. The CDR3 nucleotides read TGTGCCAGCAGCTCCGCGGTGTCTAATGAAAAACTGTTTTTT. Translation gives CASSSAVSNEKLFF.

This clonotype was seen more than once but under ten times. The gene calls are TRBV29-1 and TRBJ2-4; TRBD2 aligns across 8 bases. V dropped 6 bases and J dropped 1; count of bases not matched to a gene: 11. The CDR3 spans 16 residues. The germline V gene encodes CDR1 SQVTM and CDR2 ANQGSEA. CDR3 amino acids: CSVATPGLEAKNIQYF. DNA of the CDR3: TGCAGCGTGGCTACTCCGGGACTAGAGGCCAAAAACATTCAGTACTTC.

At least ten counts were recorded for this clonotype. This sequence joins TRBV7-2 and TRBJ2-3; D gene unclear. Per the germline V gene, CDR1 is SGHTA and CDR2 is FQGNSA. The CDR3 is made up of 14 amino acids. Trimming removed 5 bases at V and 3 bases at J, with 12 bases between. Here the CDR3 reads CASSRGPRTDTQYF. The CDR3 nucleotides read TGTGCCAGCAGCAGAGGACCTAGGACAGATACGCAGTATTTT.

This clonotype appeared a few times. The chain employs TRBV6-2 or TRBV6-3 and TRBJ2-7; tentatively, D is TRBD1 or TRBD2 (5 bases each). CDR3 length equals 13 residues. From germline, CDR1 is MNHEY and CDR2 SVGEGT. Trimming stripped 6 bases from V and 4 bases from J, with 13 bases between. The CDR3 region has the DNA TGTGCCAGCAGGAGGGGCCAAAATTACGAGCAGTACTTC. Amino acid sequence: CASRRGQNYEQYF.

V gene TRBV6-6 combines with J gene TRBJ1-1, with D unclear. Germline V lookup: CDR1 MNHNY, CDR2 SVGAGI (reference sequence). The CDR3 is 13 amino acids. The V end lost 7 bases, the J end lost 4 bases, and 13 bases lay between the germline ends. This CDR3 reads CASKTRAVTEAFF. The CDR3 DNA reads TGTGCCAGCAAAACTAGGGCTGTCACTGAAGCTTTCTTT.

This clonotype was observed a few times. The genes are TRBV27 and TRBJ2-7, with D perhaps TRBD2 (6 bases). V was shortened by 8 bases and J by 4 bases, with 21 bases between the two germline ends. The germline gives CDR1 MNHEY, CDR2 SMNVEV (reference sequence). The CDR3 totals 15 residues. The CDR3 loop reads CASSPGLALYYEQYF. The CDR3 DNA sequence: TGTGCCAGCTCCCCCGGGCTAGCGCTTTATTACGAGCAGTACTTC.

CDR3 nucleotide sequence: TGCAGTTCACAAAGCGTTGTGGGCGGCAATGAGCAGTTCTTC. This translates into CSSQSVVGGNEQFF. The chain carries TRBV20-1 and TRBJ2-1; D call uncertain. Trimming cost V 8 bases and J 6 bases, with 20 bases left between them. The CDR3 is 14 amino acids. In germline, CDR1 is DFQATT, CDR2 SNEGSKA (reference sequence).

This clonotype has more than one count but fewer than ten. CDR3 amino acids: CASSLGRGSDEQFF. CDR3 coding DNA: TGTGCCAGCAGCTTAGGGAGGGGGTCGGATGAGCAGTTCTTC. This chain links TRBV7-6 with TRBJ2-1; D is possibly TRBD1 or TRBD2 (6 bases each). V lost 1 base to trimming and J lost 8 bases, with 12 bases between them. CDR1 is SGHVS, CDR2 FNYEAQ, per germline. CDR3 size: 14 residues.

This clonotype has a count of ten or more. This chain connects TRBV7-2 to TRBJ2-3, with D hard to call. The CDR3 runs to 16 residues. The V end was cut by 6 bases, the J end by 2 bases, with 18 bases between. Germline loops: CDR1 SGHTA, CDR2 FQGNSA. The CDR3 bases are TGTGCCAGCAGTTTATATTGGGCAGCATCCACAGATACGCAGTATTTT. Its protein is CASSLYWAASTDTQYF. Full variable domain (outside the CDR3, taken from reference TRBV7-2 and TRBJ2-3): GAGVSQSPSNKVTEKGKDVELRCDPISGHTALYWYRQSLGQGLEFLIYFQGNSAPDKSGLPSDRFSAERTGGSVSTLTIQRTQQEDSAVYLCASSLYWAASTDTQYFGPGTRLTVL.

The V call is TRBV12-5, the J call TRBJ2-7; 8 bases agree with TRBD2. Germline lookup yields CDR1 LGHNT and CDR2 FRNRAP. V gave up 6 bases and J gave up 3 bases; unmatched junction bases: 19. The length of the CDR3 is 18 residues. The chain's CDR3 is CASGQKSLWRAGDYEQYF. CDR3 sequence (DNA): TGTGCTAGTGGGCAAAAATCCCTTTGGCGAGCGGGGGACTACGAGCAGTACTTC. The variable domain in full, with the rest retrieved from reference TRBV12-5 and TRBJ2-7, is DARVTQTPRHKVTEMGQEVTMRCQPILGHNTVFWYRQTMMQGLELLAYFRNRAPLDDSGMPKDRFSAEMPDATLATLKIQPSEPRDSAVYFCASGQKSLWRAGDYEQYFGPGTRLTVT.

V is TRBV7-4 and J is TRBJ2-1, with D perhaps being TRBD1 or TRBD2 (5 bases each). CDR3 length: 14 amino acids. With 7 bases removed from V and 4 bases from J, the gap between germline ends came to 14 bases. Germline CDR1 and CDR2: SGHVT and SQSDAQ. CDR3 sequence (DNA): TGTGCCAGCACCTCGGGGCTACAATACAATGAGCAGTTCTTC. Protein product: CASTSGLQYNEQFF.